This TCR beta chain was identified during a study of cytomegalovirus exposure and HLA in healthy donors. Study background: An early release of data contained some 80 million unique TCRs, which came from HLA-typed donors. General study results and limits: Later analysis identified several of the most significant clusters that appeared linked to common viral pathogens. Researchers had no immune exposure information except CMV serostatus available. The study flagged around 150 TCR beta chains as cytomegalovirus-associated.

Regarding this clone: The antigen remains undetermined.

Per germline, CDR1 SEHNR and CDR2 FQNEAQ (reference sequence). This CDR3 region has 14 residues. Trimming removed 5 bases from V and 4 bases from J, with 14 bases in between. The study ran its PCR with 60 Vbeta and 13 Jbeta primers. Clones were read by immunoSEQ multiplex PCR, and TCRdb kept only the in-frame ones, dropping some. Of approximately 130,000 clones in the sample, 83% are singletons; the top ten hold roughly 1.4%. Sequencing input: PBMCs. The chain combines TRBV7-9 with TRBJ1-2; a possible D gene is TRBD1 (5 bases). The source of this sequence is a man in his forties or fifties in good health and CMV-seronegative. CDR3 DNA: TGTGCCAGCAGCATAGGGGTACAGTTCTATGGCTACACCTTC. This codes for CASSIGVQFYGYTF.